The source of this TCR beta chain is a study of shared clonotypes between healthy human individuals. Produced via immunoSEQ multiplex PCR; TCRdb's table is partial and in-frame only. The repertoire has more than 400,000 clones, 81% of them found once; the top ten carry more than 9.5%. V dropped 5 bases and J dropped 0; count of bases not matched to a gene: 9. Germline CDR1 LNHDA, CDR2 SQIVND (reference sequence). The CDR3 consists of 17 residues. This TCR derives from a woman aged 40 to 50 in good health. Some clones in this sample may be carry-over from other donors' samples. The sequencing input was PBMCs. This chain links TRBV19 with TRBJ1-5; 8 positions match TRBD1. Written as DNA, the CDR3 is TGTGCCAGTAGTCCCTGGACAGGGACCTATAGCAATCAGCCCCAGCATTTT. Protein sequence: CASSPWTGTYSNQPQHF.